This entry lists 15 T cell receptor beta chains sequenced from one sample in a study of cytomegalovirus exposure and HLA in healthy donors. PCR primers comprised 60 Vbeta and 13 Jbeta primers. Some clones are missing from TCRdb's copy, which holds only in-frame ones; the method was immunoSEQ multiplex PCR. The sample lists around 280,000 clones, roughly 90% occurring once. Sequenced material: PBMCs. The receptors were sampled from a woman aged 18-29 years in good health and CMV-seronegative.

The CDR3 nucleotides are TGTGCCAGCAGTATGTACAGGGTTCCTTACGAGCAGTACTTC. It codes for CASSMYRVPYEQYF. The rearrangement links TRBV27 to TRBJ2-7; tentative D call: TRBD1 (6 bases). Germline values: CDR1 MNHEY, CDR2 SMNVEV (reference sequence). V lost 5 bases, J lost 4 bases, and 15 bases lay in between. This CDR3 comprises 14 residues.

For this clone: The same CDR3 arises from other DNA sequences in this sample as well. The rearrangement joins TRBV6-5 to TRBJ1-3; D gene uncertain. This CDR3 has 14 residues. Germline-derived CDR1 and CDR2 are MNHEY and SVGAGI. V lost 2 bases, J lost 1 base, and 6 bases lay in between. The CDR3 loop is CASSYGGSGNTIYF. CDR3 bases: TGTGCCAGCAGTTACGGCGGGTCTGGAAACACCATATATTTT.

This clone was counted a single time. The gene calls are TRBV7-6 and TRBJ2-1; 12 nucleotides match TRBD2. The ends lost 5 bases at V and 9 bases at J; junction bases unmatched: 14. Germline-derived CDR1 and CDR2 are SGHVS and FNYEAQ. The CDR3 consists of 17 residues. CDR3 residues: CASSPSASGGADVEQFF. Here the CDR3 DNA reads TGTGCCAGCAGCCCGTCTGCTAGCGGGGGGGCCGATGTTGAGCAGTTCTTC.

The CDR3 region is CASSLPPIQGLLATNEKLFF. In nucleotides, the CDR3 is TGTGCCAGCAGCCTACCCCCTATCCAGGGCCTACTTGCAACTAATGAAAAACTGTTTTTT. This sequence joins TRBV27 and TRBJ1-4, with D maybe TRBD1 (5 bases). V was pared by 6 bases and J by 0 bases, with 26 bases between. From germline, CDR1 is MNHEY and CDR2 SMNVEV (reference sequence). CDR3 length: 20 residues.

The chain has TRBV28 and TRBJ2-1, with D tentatively TRBD1 (6 bases). V was pared by 9 bases and J by 0 bases, with 12 bases between. CDR3 length: 14 amino acids. CDR1 MDHEN and CDR2 SYDVKM come from the germline V gene. The CDR3 spells CASRQESSYNEQFF. CDR3 nucleotide sequence: TGTGCCAGTCGACAGGAGAGCTCCTACAATGAGCAGTTCTTC. The full variable domain, in which reference TRBV28 and TRBJ2-1 provide the parts outside the CDR3, is DVKVTQSSRYLVKRTGEKVFLECVQDMDHENMFWYRQDPGLGLRLIYFSYDVKMKEKGDIPEGYSVSREKKERFSLILESASTNQTSMYLCASRQESSYNEQFFGPGTRLTVL.

This clone came up once. The V and J genes are TRBV7-9 and TRBJ1-5; D gene uncertain. In germline, CDR1 is SEHNR, CDR2 FQNEAQ (reference sequence). The CDR3 length is 15 residues. The V gene lost 2 bases and the J gene lost 1 base, with 9 bases spanning the gap. The CDR3 nucleotides read TGTGCCAGCAGCTTATCGGAGGGAAGCAATCAGCCCCAGCATTTT. It translates to CASSLSEGSNQPQHF.

This clone appeared a single time. The chain uses TRBV19 and TRBJ1-5; 8 nucleotides line up with TRBD1. Trimming cost V 5 bases and J 5 bases; bases outside gene matches: 20. The CDR3 contains 19 residues. Germline V gene lookup returns CDR1 LNHDA and CDR2 SQIVND (reference sequence). The CDR3 DNA sequence: TGTGCCAGTAGTTCTGGGAAATGGCAGGGGGCCAAGGGGGATCAGCCCCAGCATTTT. Residues: CASSSGKWQGAKGDQPQHF. The full variable domain, rest sourced from reference TRBV19 and TRBJ1-5, is DGGITQSPKYLFRKEGQNVTLSCEQNLNHDAMYWYRQDPGQGLRLIYYSQIVNDFQKGDIAEGYSVSREKKESFPLTVTSAQKNPTAFYLCASSSGKWQGAKGDQPQHFGDGTRLSIL.

This clone came up once. The chain couples TRBV11-2 to TRBJ1-1; a possible D gene is TRBD1 (6 bases). The germline V gene encodes CDR1 SGHAT and CDR2 FQNNGV. The CDR3 loop spans 11 amino acids. With 7 bases removed from V and 6 bases from J, the gap between germline ends came to 9 bases. DNA for the CDR3: TGTGCCAGCAATGGGGGCTCTGAAGCTTTCTTT. It is translated as CASNGGSEAFF.

The V and J genes are TRBV11-2 and TRBJ1-6, with D possibly TRBD1 on 6 matching bases. Trimming took off 3 bases at V and 6 bases at J, with 12 bases between the two ends. The CDR3 extends over 15 amino acids. The germline CDR1 and CDR2 sequences are SGHAT and FQNNGV. The CDR3 is CASSLSRQVNSPLHF. The CDR3 nucleotides read TGTGCCAGCAGCTTGTCCCGACAGGTTAATTCACCCCTCCACTTT.

The chain combines TRBV6-6 with TRBJ1-1; D call uncertain. The CDR3 extends over 14 amino acids. Germline V gene sequence: CDR1 MNHNY, CDR2 SVGAGI (reference sequence). V gave up 7 bases and J gave up 3 bases, with 15 bases separating them. The DNA of the CDR3 is TGTGCCAGCAACAGCCCCGGTTTTCACACTGAAGCTTTCTTT. Translation gives CASNSPGFHTEAFF.

The genes are TRBV7-6 and TRBJ2-3, with D possibly being TRBD1 (6 bases). The CDR3 contains 15 residues. Germline assignment: CDR1 SGHVS and CDR2 FNYEAQ. Trimming left V 5 bases short and J 4 bases short, with 16 bases between. Here the CDR3 reads CASSLDRLDADTQYF. The CDR3 DNA reads TGTGCCAGCAGCCTAGACAGGTTGGACGCAGATACGCAGTATTTT.

The gene calls are TRBV5-8 and TRBJ1-1, with D unresolved. V gave up 4 bases and J gave up 1 base, with 11 bases separating them. This CDR3 has 14 residues. CDR1 and CDR2 from the germline V gene are SGHTS and YDEGEE. CDR3 protein: CASSLSGGNTEAFF. Here the CDR3 DNA reads TGTGCCAGCAGCCTCTCCGGAGGGAACACTGAAGCTTTCTTT.

The chain employs TRBV27 and TRBJ2-1; 8 positions match TRBD2. The trim removed 3 bases at V and 1 base at J, leaving 5 bases unmatched. The CDR3 runs 16 residues. Germline V gene sequence: CDR1 MNHEY, CDR2 SMNVEV (reference sequence). The DNA for the CDR3 is TGTGCCAGCAGTTTCCTGGCGGGGGGTTCCTACAATGAGCAGTTCTTC. Protein product: CASSFLAGGSYNEQFF.

CDR3 DNA sequence: TGTGCCAGCAGCTCCCAAGCGGGGGGTCTCGACGAGCAGTACTTC. The encoded protein is CASSSQAGGLDEQYF. The chain recombines TRBV13 with TRBJ2-7; 9 bases are a match to TRBD2. The CDR3 is 15 residues long. V lost 4 bases, J lost 5 bases, and 9 bases stayed unmatched. Germline V CDR1 and CDR2: PRHDT, FYEKMQ (reference sequence).

The chain couples TRBV4-1 to TRBJ2-2; the match to TRBD2 covers 7 bases. Losses at the gene ends were 1 base for V and 0 bases for J; bases not matched to a gene: 5. Germline values: CDR1 MGHRA, CDR2 YSYEKL. CDR3 length equals 17 residues. The CDR3 protein is CASSQGRAGANTGELFF. The CDR3 region has the DNA TGCGCCAGCAGCCAAGGTCGCGCGGGAGCGAACACCGGGGAGCTGTTTTTT.